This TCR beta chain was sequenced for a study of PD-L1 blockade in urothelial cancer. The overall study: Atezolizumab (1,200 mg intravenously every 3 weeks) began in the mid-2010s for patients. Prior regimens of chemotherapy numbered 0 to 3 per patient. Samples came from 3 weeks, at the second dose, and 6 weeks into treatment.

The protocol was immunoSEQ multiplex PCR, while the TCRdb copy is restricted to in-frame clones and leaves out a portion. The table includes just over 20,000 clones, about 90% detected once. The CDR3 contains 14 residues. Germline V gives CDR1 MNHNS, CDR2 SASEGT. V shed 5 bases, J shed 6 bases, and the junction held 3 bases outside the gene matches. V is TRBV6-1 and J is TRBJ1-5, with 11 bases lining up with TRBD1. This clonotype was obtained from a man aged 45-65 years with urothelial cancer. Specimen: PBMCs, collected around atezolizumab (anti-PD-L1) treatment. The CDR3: CASSLDRGPQPQHF. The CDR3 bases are TGTGCCAGCAGTCTGGACAGGGGGCCTCAGCCCCAGCATTTT.